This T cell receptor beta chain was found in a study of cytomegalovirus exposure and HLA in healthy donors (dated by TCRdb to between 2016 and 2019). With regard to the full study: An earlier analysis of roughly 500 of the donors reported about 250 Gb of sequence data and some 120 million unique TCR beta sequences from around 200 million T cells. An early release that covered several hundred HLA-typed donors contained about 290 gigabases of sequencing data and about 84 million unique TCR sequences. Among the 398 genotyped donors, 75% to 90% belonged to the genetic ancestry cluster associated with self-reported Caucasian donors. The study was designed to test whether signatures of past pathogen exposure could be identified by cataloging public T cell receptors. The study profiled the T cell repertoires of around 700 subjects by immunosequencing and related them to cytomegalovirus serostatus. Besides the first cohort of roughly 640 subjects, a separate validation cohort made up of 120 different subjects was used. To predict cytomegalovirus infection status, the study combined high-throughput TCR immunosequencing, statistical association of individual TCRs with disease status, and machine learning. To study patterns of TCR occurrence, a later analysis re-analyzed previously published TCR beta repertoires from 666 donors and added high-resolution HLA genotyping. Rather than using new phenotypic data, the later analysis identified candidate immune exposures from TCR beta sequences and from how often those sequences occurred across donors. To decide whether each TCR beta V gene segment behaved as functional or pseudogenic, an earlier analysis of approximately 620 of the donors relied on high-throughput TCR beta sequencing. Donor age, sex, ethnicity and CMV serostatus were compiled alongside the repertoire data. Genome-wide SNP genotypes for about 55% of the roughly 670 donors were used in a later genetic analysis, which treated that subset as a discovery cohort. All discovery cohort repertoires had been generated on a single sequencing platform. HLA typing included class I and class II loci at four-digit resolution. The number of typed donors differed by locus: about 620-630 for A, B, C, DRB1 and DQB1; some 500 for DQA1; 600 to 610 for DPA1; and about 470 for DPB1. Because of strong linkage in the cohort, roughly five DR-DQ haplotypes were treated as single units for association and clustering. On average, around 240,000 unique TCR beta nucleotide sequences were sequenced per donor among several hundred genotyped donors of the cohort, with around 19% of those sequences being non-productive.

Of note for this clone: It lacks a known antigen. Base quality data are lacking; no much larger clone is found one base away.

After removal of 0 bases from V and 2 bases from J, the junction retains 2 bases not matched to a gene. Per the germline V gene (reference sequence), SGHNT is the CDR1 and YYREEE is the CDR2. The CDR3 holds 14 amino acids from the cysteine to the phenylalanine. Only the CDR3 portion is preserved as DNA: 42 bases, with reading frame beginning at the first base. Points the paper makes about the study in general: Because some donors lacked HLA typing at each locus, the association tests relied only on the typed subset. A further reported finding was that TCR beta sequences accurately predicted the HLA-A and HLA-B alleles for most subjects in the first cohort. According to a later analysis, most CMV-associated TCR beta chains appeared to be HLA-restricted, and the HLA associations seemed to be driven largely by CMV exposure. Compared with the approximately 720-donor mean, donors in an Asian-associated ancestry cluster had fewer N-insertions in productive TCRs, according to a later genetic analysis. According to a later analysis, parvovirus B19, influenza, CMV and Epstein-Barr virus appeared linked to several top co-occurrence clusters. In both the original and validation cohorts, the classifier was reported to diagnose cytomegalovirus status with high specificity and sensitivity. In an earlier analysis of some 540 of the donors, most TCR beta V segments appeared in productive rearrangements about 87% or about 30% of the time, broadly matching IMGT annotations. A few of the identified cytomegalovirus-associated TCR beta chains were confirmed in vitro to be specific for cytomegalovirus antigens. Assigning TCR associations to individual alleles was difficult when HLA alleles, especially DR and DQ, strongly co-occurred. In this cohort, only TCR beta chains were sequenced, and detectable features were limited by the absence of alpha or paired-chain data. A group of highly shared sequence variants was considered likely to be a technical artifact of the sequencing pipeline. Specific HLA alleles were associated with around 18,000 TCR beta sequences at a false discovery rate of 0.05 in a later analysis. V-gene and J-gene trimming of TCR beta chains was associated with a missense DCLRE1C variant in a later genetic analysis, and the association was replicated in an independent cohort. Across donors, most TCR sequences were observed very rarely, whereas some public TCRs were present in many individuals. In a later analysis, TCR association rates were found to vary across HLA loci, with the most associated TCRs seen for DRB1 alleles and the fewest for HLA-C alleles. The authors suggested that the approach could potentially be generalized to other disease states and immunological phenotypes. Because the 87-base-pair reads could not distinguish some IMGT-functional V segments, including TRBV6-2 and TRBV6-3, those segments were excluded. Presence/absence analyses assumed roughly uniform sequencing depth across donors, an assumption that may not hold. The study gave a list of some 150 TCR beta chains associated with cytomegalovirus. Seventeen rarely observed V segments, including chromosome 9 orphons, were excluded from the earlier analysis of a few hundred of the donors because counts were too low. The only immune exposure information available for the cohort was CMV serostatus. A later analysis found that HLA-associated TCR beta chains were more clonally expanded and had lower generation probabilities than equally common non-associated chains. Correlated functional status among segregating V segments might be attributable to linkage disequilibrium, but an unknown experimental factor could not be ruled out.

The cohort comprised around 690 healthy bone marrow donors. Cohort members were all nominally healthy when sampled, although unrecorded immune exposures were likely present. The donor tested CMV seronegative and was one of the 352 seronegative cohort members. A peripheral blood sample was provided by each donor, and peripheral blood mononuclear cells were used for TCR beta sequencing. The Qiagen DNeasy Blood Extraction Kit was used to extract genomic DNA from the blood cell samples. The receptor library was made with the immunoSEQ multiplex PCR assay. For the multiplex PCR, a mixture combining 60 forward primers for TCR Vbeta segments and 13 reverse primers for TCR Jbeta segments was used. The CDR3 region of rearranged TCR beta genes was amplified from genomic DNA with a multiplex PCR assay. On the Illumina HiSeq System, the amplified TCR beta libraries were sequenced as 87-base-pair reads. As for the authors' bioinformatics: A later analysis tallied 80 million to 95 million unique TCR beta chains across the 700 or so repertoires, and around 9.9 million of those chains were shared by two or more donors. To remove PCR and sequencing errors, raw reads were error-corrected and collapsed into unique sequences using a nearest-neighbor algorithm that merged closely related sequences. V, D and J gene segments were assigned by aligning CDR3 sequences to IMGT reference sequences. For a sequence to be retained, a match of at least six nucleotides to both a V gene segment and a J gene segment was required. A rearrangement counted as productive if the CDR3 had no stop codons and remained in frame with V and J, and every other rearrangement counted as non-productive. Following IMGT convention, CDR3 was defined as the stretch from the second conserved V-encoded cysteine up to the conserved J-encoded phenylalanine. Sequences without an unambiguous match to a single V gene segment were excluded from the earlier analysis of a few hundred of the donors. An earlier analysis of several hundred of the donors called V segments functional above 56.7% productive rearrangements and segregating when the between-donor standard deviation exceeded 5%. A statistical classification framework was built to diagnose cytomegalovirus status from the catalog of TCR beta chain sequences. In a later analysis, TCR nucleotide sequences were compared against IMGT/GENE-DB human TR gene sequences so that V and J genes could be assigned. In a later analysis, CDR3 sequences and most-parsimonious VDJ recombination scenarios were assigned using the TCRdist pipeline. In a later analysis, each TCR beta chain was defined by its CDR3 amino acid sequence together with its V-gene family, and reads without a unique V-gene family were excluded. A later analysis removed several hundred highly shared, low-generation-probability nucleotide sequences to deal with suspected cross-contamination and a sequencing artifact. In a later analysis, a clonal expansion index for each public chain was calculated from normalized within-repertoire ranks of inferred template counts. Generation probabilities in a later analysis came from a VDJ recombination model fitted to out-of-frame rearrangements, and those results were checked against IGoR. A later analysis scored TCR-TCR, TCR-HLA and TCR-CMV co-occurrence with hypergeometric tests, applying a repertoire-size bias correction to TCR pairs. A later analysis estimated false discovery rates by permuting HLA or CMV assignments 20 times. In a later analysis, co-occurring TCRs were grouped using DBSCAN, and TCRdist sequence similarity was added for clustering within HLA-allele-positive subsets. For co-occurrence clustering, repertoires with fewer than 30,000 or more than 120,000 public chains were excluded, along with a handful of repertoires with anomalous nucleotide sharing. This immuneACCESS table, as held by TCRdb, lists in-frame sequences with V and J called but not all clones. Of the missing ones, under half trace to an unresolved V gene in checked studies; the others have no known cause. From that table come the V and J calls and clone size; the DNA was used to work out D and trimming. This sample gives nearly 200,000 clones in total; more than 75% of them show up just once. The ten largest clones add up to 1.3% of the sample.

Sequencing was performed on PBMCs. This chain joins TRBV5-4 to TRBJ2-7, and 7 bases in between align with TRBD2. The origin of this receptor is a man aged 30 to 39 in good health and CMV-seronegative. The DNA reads TGTGCCAGCAGCTTGGCGGGGGGAACCTACGAGCAGTACTTC. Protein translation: CASSLAGGTYEQYF. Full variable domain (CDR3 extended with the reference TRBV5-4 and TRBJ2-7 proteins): ETGVTQSPTHLIKTRGQQVTLRCSSQSGHNTVSWYQQALGQGPQFIFQYYREEENGRGNFPPRFSGLQFPNYSSELNVNALELDDSALYLCASSLAGGTYEQYFGPGTRLTVT.